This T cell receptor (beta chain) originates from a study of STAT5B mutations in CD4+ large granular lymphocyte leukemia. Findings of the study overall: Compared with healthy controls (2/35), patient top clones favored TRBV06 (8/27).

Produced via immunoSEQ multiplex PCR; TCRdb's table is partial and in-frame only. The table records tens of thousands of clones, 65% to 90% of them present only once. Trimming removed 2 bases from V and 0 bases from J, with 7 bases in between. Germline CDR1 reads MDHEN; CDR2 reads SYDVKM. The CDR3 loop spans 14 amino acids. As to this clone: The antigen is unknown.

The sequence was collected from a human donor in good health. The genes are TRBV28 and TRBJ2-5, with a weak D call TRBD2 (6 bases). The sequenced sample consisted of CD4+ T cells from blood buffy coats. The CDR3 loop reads CASSLGGYQETQYF. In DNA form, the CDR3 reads TGTGCCAGCAGTTTAGGGGGGTACCAAGAGACCCAGTACTTC.